This record concerns one T cell receptor beta chain sequence. Its antigen remains unidentified. These data belong to a study of cytomegalovirus exposure and HLA in healthy donors. The V and J ends lost 11 bases and 3 bases respectively, with 11 bases between them. The CDR3 is 12 residues long. CDR1 and CDR2 from the germline V gene are ENHRY and SYGVKD. Study observations and caveats: It was reported that the classifier diagnosed cytomegalovirus status with high specificity and sensitivity in both the original and validation cohorts. Some segments of the V type, notably TRBV6-2 and TRBV6-3, were excluded as indistinguishable. Sequencing depth roughly uniform across donors was assumed in presence/absence analyses.

With 60 Vbeta and 13 Jbeta primers, the PCR was carried out. Generated by immunoSEQ multiplex PCR, the TCRdb table keeps only in-frame clones and is missing some. This sample's clone table lists 200,000 to 250,000 clones. The source material was PBMCs. The chain uses TRBV10-3 and TRBJ1-5, with D possibly being TRBD1 (6 bases). This receptor was identified in a girl aged 2-10 years in good health and CMV-seropositive. The CDR3 nucleotides read TGTGCCGCGGGGGGCAACAATCAGCCCCAGCATTTT. Its translation is CAAGGNNQPQHF.